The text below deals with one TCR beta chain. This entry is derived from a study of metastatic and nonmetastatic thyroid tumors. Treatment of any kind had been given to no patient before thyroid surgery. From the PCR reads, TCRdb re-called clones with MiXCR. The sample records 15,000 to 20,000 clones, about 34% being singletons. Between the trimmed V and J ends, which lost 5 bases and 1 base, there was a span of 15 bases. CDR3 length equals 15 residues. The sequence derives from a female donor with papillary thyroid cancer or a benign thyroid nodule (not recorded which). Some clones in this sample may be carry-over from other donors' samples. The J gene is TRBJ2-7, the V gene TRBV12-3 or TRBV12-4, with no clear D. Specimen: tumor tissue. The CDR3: CASSLRYGASYEQYF. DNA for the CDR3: TGTGCCAGCAGTCTCCGGTATGGAGCTTCCTACGAGCAGTACTTC.